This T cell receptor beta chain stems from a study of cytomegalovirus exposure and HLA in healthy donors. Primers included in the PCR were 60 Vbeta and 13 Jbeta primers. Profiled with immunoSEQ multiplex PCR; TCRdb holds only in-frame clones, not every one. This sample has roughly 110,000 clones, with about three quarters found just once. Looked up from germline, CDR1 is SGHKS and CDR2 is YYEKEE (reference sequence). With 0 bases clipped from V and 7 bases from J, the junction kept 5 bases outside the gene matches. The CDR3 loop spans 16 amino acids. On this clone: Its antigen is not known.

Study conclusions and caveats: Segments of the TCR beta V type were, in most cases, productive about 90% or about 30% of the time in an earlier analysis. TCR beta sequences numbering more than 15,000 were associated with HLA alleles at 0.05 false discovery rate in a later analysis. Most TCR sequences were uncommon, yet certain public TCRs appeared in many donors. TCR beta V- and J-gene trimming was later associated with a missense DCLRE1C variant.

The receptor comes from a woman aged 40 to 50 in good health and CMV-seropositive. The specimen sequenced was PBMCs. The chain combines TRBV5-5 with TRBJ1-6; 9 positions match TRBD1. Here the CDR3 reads CASSLGDRVVNSPLHF. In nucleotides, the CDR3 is TGTGCCAGCAGCTTGGGGGACAGGGTGGTAAATTCACCCCTCCACTTT.